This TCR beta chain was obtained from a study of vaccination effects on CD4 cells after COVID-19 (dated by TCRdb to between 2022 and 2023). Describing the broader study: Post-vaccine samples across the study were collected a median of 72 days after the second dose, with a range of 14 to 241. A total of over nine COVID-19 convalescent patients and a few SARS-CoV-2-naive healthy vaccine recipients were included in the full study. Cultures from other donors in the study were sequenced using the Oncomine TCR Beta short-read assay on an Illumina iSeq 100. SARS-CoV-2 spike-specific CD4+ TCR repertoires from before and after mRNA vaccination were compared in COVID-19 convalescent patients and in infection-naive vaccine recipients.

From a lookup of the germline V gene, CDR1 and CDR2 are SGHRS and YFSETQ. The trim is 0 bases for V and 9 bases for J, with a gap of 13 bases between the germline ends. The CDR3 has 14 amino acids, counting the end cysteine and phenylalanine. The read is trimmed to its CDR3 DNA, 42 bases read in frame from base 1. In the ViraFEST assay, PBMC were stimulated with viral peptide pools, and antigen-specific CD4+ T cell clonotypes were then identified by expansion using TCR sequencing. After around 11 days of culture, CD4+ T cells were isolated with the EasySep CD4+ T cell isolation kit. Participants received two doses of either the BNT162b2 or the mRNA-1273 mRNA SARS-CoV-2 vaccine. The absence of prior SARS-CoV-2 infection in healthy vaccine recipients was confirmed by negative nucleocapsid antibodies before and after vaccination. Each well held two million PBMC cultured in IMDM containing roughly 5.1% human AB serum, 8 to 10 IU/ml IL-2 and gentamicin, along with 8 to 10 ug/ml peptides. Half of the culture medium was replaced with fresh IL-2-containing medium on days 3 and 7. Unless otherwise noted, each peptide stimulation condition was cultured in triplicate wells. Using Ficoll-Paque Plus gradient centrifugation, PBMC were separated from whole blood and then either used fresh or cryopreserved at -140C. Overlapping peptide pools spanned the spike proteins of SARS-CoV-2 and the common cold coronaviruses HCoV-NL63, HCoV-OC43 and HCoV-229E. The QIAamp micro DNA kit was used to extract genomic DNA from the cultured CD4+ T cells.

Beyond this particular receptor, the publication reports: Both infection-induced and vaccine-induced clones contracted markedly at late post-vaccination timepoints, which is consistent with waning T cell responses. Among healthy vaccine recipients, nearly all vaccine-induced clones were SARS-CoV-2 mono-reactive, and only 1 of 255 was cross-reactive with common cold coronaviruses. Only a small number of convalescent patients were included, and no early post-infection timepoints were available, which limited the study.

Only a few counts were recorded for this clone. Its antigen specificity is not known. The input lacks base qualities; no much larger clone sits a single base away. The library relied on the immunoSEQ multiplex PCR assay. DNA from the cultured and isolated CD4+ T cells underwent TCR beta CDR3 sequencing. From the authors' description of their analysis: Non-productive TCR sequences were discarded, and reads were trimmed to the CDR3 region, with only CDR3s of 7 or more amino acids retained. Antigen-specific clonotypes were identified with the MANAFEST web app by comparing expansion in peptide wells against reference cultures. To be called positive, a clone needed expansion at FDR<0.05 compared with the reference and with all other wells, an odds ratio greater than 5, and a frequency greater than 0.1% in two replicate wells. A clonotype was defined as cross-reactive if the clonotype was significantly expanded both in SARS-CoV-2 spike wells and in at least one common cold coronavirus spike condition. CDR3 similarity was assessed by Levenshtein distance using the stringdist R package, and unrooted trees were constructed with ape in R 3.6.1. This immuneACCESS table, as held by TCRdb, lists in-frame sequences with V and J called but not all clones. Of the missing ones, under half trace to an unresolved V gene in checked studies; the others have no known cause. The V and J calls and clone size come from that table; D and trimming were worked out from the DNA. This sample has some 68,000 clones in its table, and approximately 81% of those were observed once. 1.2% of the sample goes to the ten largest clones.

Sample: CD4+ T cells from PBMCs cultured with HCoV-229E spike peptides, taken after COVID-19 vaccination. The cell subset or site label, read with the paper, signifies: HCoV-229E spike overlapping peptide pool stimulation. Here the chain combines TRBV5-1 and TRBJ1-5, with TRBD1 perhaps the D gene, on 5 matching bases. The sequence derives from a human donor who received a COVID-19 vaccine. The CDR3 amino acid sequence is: CASSLDQGVAPQHF. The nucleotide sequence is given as TGCGCCAGCAGCTTGGACCAGGGAGTTGCGCCCCAGCATTTT.